These T cell receptor beta chains were read from a single sample in a study of blood T cell repertoires in COVID-19. Sequencing used immunoSEQ multiplex PCR; TCRdb keeps in-frame clones, though not all of them. The sample has about 48,000 clones, around 83% seen once; the top ten hold under 4%. The sequenced sample was PBMCs or T cells enriched from blood (not recorded which). These receptors were taken from a woman in her forties or fifties who had recovered from COVID-19. The CDR3 runs from the conserved cysteine through the conserved F or W. A D gene is named only where the DNA matches it firmly. Where a row states a size, it is once, few, many or the class of an expanded clone; other rows omit it.

d_gene: TRBD1; abundance: once; v_gene: TRBV4-2; j_gene: TRBJ2-7; CDR3nt: TGTGCCAGCAGCCGAGACAGGGGGCCTCGGAGGGAGCGGGTCTACGAGCAGTACTTC; CDR3aa: CASSRDRGPRRERVYEQYF
d_gene: -; abundance: -; v_gene: TRBV21-1; j_gene: TRBJ1-5; CDR3nt: TGTGCCAGCAGTCGGGACAGGGACAATCAGCCCCAGCATTTT; CDR3aa: CASSRDRDNQPQHF
d_gene: TRBD2; abundance: -; v_gene: TRBV11-3; j_gene: TRBJ2-1; CDR3nt: TGTGCCAGCAGCTCGGGACTAGCCTACAATGAGCAGTTCTTC; CDR3aa: CASSSGLAYNEQFF
d_gene: TRBD1; abundance: -; v_gene: TRBV12-3/TRBV12-4; j_gene: TRBJ1-3; CDR3nt: TGTGCCAGCAGTTGGACAGGGGGGAACACCATATATTTT; CDR3aa: CASSWTGGNTIYF
d_gene: TRBD2; abundance: -; v_gene: TRBV7-9; j_gene: TRBJ2-2; CDR3nt: TGTGCCAGCAGGTCCAGCGGGAGGGCGAACACCGGGGAGCTGTTTTTT; CDR3aa: CASRSSGRANTGELFF
d_gene: -; abundance: -; v_gene: TRBV10-1; j_gene: TRBJ1-3; CDR3nt: TGCGCCAGCAATGCAATCCCAGGGATCCCAGGAAACACCATATATTTT; CDR3aa: CASNAIPGIPGNTIYF
d_gene: -; abundance: -; v_gene: TRBV28; j_gene: TRBJ1-6; CDR3nt: TGTGCCAGCAGTTTGAGTTTCGGGTCGAATTCACCCCTCCACTTT; CDR3aa: CASSLSFGSNSPLHF
d_gene: TRBD2; abundance: once; v_gene: TRBV13; j_gene: TRBJ2-3; CDR3nt: TGTGCCAGCAGCGCACTTCTGACTAGCGGCACAGATACGCAGTATTTT; CDR3aa: CASSALLTSGTDTQYF
d_gene: -; abundance: -; v_gene: TRBV5-8; j_gene: TRBJ1-2; CDR3nt: TGTGCCAACCCGACCGACAGTAACTATGGCTACACCTTC; CDR3aa: CANPTDSNYGYTF
d_gene: -; abundance: medium-sized; v_gene: TRBV5-4; j_gene: TRBJ2-7; CDR3nt: TGTGCCAGCATCAGGGGCGGTACCTACGAGCAGTACTTC; CDR3aa: CASIRGGTYEQYF
d_gene: -; abundance: -; v_gene: TRBV28; j_gene: TRBJ1-6; CDR3nt: TGTGCCTCGGTGCCACCATTCATCTCACCCCTCCACTTT; CDR3aa: CASVPPFISPLHF
d_gene: TRBD2; abundance: -; v_gene: TRBV5-6; j_gene: TRBJ2-7; CDR3nt: TGTGCCAGCAGCTTGCGACAAGCGGGGGGCTACGAGCAGTACTTC; CDR3aa: CASSLRQAGGYEQYF
d_gene: TRBD2; abundance: -; v_gene: TRBV7-2; j_gene: TRBJ2-7; CDR3nt: TGTGCCAGCAGCTTAGCGGGCGGGGGAAGCTCCTACGAGCAGTACTTC; CDR3aa: CASSLAGGGSSYEQYF
d_gene: -; abundance: -; v_gene: TRBV29-1; j_gene: TRBJ2-2; CDR3nt: TGCAGCGTCGTCAGGGTTAGCACCGGGGAGCTGTTTTTT; CDR3aa: CSVVRVSTGELFF
d_gene: -; abundance: -; v_gene: TRBV7-9; j_gene: TRBJ2-2; CDR3nt: TGTGCCAGCAGCCCCCTTAATCACACCGGGGAGCTGTTTTTT; CDR3aa: CASSPLNHTGELFF
d_gene: -; abundance: -; v_gene: TRBV14; j_gene: TRBJ1-3; CDR3nt: TGTGCCAGCAGCCAAGATAGGACAGTTTCTGGAAACACCATATATTTT; CDR3aa: CASSQDRTVSGNTIYF
d_gene: TRBD1; abundance: -; v_gene: TRBV7-6; j_gene: TRBJ1-4; CDR3nt: TGTGCCAGCAGCCATGGACAGGGCGGTGAAAAACTGTTTTTT; CDR3aa: CASSHGQGGEKLFF
d_gene: -; abundance: -; v_gene: TRBV7-9; j_gene: TRBJ1-4; CDR3nt: TGTGCCAGCAGCCTCGGACGGGAAACTAATGAAAAACTGTTTTTT; CDR3aa: CASSLGRETNEKLFF
d_gene: -; abundance: -; v_gene: TRBV10-3; j_gene: TRBJ1-5; CDR3nt: TGTGCCATCAGTGGGGGTGGGGCCTATAGCAATCAGCCCCAGCATTTT; CDR3aa: CAISGGGAYSNQPQHF
d_gene: TRBD2; abundance: -; v_gene: TRBV7-3; j_gene: TRBJ2-3; CDR3nt: TGTGCCAGCAGTCCAGTTAGCGGGGGCACAGATACGCAGTATTTT; CDR3aa: CASSPVSGGTDTQYF
d_gene: -; abundance: few; v_gene: TRBV7-2; j_gene: TRBJ2-7; CDR3nt: TGTGCCAGCAGCTTACAGGGCACCTACGAGCAGTACTTC; CDR3aa: CASSLQGTYEQYF
d_gene: TRBD2; abundance: -; v_gene: TRBV2; j_gene: TRBJ2-1; CDR3nt: TGTGCCAGCATTGGGGGAGGGCAGCGAAATGAGCAGTTCTTC; CDR3aa: CASIGGGQRNEQFF
d_gene: TRBD1; abundance: once; v_gene: TRBV6-5; j_gene: TRBJ1-4; CDR3nt: TGTGCCAGCAGTTACTCCTCCGGGACAGGGGATGAAAAACTGTTTTTT; CDR3aa: CASSYSSGTGDEKLFF
d_gene: -; abundance: -; v_gene: TRBV30; j_gene: TRBJ2-6; CDR3nt: TGTGCCTGGAGATACGCGACTGGGGCCAACGTCCTGACTTTC; CDR3aa: CAWRYATGANVLTF
d_gene: TRBD1; abundance: -; v_gene: TRBV14; j_gene: TRBJ1-1; CDR3nt: TGTGCCAGCAGCCAAGGACAGGGGAACACTGAAGCTTTCTTT; CDR3aa: CASSQGQGNTEAFF
d_gene: -; abundance: -; v_gene: TRBV7-2; j_gene: TRBJ2-1; CDR3nt: TGTGCCAGCAGCCCCCACGCGGGGCCCTGGGGGGAGCAGTTCTTC; CDR3aa: CASSPHAGPWGEQFF
d_gene: TRBD2; abundance: once; v_gene: TRBV7-9; j_gene: TRBJ2-3; CDR3nt: TGTGCCAGCAGCTTAGCAGGTAGCGGGAGGAAGGATACGCAGTATTTT; CDR3aa: CASSLAGSGRKDTQYF
d_gene: TRBD1; abundance: -; v_gene: TRBV6-5; j_gene: TRBJ1-4; CDR3nt: TGTGCCAGCAGTTACGACAGGGGTAGCGAAAAACTGTTTTTT; CDR3aa: CASSYDRGSEKLFF
d_gene: -; abundance: -; v_gene: TRBV7-8; j_gene: TRBJ2-7; CDR3nt: TGTGCCAGCAGCTTAGCCAGAAACCCCTACGAGCAGTACTTC; CDR3aa: CASSLARNPYEQYF
d_gene: TRBD1; abundance: -; v_gene: TRBV7-2; j_gene: TRBJ1-6; CDR3nt: TGTGCCAGCAGCCAGCGGACAGGCCTCAATTCACCCCTCCACTTT; CDR3aa: CASSQRTGLNSPLHF
d_gene: TRBD1; abundance: -; v_gene: TRBV27; j_gene: TRBJ2-5; CDR3nt: TGTGCCAGCAGGAGAGACAGGGGCGACGGAGAGACCCAGTACTTC; CDR3aa: CASRRDRGDGETQYF
d_gene: -; abundance: -; v_gene: TRBV7-9; j_gene: TRBJ2-7; CDR3nt: TGTGCCAGCAGCCCGCCCGGCGGGCGAGGCTACGAGCAGTACTTC; CDR3aa: CASSPPGGRGYEQYF
d_gene: TRBD2; abundance: -; v_gene: TRBV18; j_gene: TRBJ2-1; CDR3nt: TGTGCCAGCTCACCCCGGGGGACTAGCTTCGGCAATGAGCAGTTCTTC; CDR3aa: CASSPRGTSFGNEQFF
d_gene: TRBD1; abundance: once; v_gene: TRBV4-2; j_gene: TRBJ1-2; CDR3nt: TGTGCCAGCAGCCAAGCGGGACAGGGGGCCTATGGCTACACCTTC; CDR3aa: CASSQAGQGAYGYTF
d_gene: TRBD1; abundance: -; v_gene: TRBV10-3; j_gene: TRBJ2-5; CDR3nt: TGTGCCATCAACCGACAGGGGGGAGAGACCCAGTACTTC; CDR3aa: CAINRQGGETQYF
d_gene: -; abundance: -; v_gene: TRBV4-3; j_gene: TRBJ1-1; CDR3nt: TGCGCCAGCAGCCAAGAAGGCAGGGTCGGTGCTGAAGCTTTCTTT; CDR3aa: CASSQEGRVGAEAFF
d_gene: -; abundance: -; v_gene: TRBV12-3/TRBV12-4; j_gene: TRBJ2-3; CDR3nt: TGTGCCAGCGGGGGGAGCACAGATACGCAGTATTTT; CDR3aa: CASGGSTDTQYF
d_gene: TRBD1; abundance: -; v_gene: TRBV7-3; j_gene: TRBJ2-2; CDR3nt: TGTGCCAGCAGGTCGACAGGGGGGAACACCGGGGAGCTGTTTTTT; CDR3aa: CASRSTGGNTGELFF
d_gene: -; abundance: -; v_gene: TRBV6-2/TRBV6-3; j_gene: TRBJ2-2; CDR3nt: TGTGCCAGCAGCAAACTGAACACCGGGGAGCTGTTTTTT; CDR3aa: CASSKLNTGELFF
d_gene: -; abundance: -; v_gene: TRBV27; j_gene: TRBJ2-1; CDR3nt: TGTGCCAGCAGTTCCCAGGGGACCTACAATGAGCAGTTCTTC; CDR3aa: CASSSQGTYNEQFF
d_gene: TRBD2; abundance: -; v_gene: TRBV3-1/TRBV3-2; j_gene: TRBJ2-1; CDR3nt: TGTGCCAGCAGCCCAGCTAGCGGGAGGCGCAGTCACAATGAGCAGTTCTTC; CDR3aa: CASSPASGRRSHNEQFF
d_gene: TRBD1; abundance: -; v_gene: TRBV19; j_gene: TRBJ2-5; CDR3nt: TGTGCCAGTAGTATAGCGGGACAGGGGGCGTGGGAGACCCAGTACTTC; CDR3aa: CASSIAGQGAWETQYF
d_gene: -; abundance: -; v_gene: TRBV19; j_gene: TRBJ1-5; CDR3nt: TGTGCCAGCTCCGACAGGCTTCATCAGCCCCAGCATTTT; CDR3aa: CASSDRLHQPQHF
d_gene: TRBD1; abundance: -; v_gene: TRBV29-1; j_gene: TRBJ1-2; CDR3nt: TGCAGCGCACGGACAGGGGACCAGTGGGGCTACACCTTC; CDR3aa: CSARTGDQWGYTF
d_gene: TRBD1; abundance: -; v_gene: TRBV7-9; j_gene: TRBJ1-2; CDR3nt: TGTGCCAGCACCCTTCTACAGGGGTTTGAGGGCTACACCTTC; CDR3aa: CASTLLQGFEGYTF
d_gene: -; abundance: -; v_gene: TRBV10-1; j_gene: TRBJ1-2; CDR3nt: TGCGCCAGCAGTGACAGGAACTATGGCTACACCTTC; CDR3aa: CASSDRNYGYTF
d_gene: -; abundance: -; v_gene: TRBV19; j_gene: TRBJ2-1; CDR3nt: TGTGCCAGTACTCCCAGGGGCCCCCGGGGGGATGAGCAGTTCTTC; CDR3aa: CASTPRGPRGDEQFF
d_gene: -; abundance: -; v_gene: TRBV12-3/TRBV12-4; j_gene: TRBJ2-7; CDR3nt: TGTGCCAGCACAACTGGAGTTACCCGCGAGCAGTACTTC; CDR3aa: CASTTGVTREQYF
d_gene: TRBD2; abundance: -; v_gene: TRBV28; j_gene: TRBJ2-6; CDR3nt: TGTGCCAGCAGTTCCCCGGGACTAGCGGTATCTGGGGCCAACGTCCTGACTTTC; CDR3aa: CASSSPGLAVSGANVLTF
d_gene: -; abundance: -; v_gene: TRBV7-2; j_gene: TRBJ1-2; CDR3nt: TGTGCCAGCAGCCCACAGGAAAACTATGGCTACACCTTC; CDR3aa: CASSPQENYGYTF
d_gene: TRBD1; abundance: -; v_gene: TRBV5-1; j_gene: TRBJ1-1; CDR3nt: TGCGCCAGCAGCGCCCAGACAGGGACTGAAGCTTTCTTT; CDR3aa: CASSAQTGTEAFF
d_gene: TRBD2; abundance: -; v_gene: TRBV7-9; j_gene: TRBJ2-2; CDR3nt: TGTGCCAGCCCTAGCGGGAGCTCCCGAGGCACCGGGGAGCTGTTTTTT; CDR3aa: CASPSGSSRGTGELFF
d_gene: -; abundance: -; v_gene: TRBV5-5; j_gene: TRBJ2-1; CDR3nt: TGTGCCAGCAGCATGTTTAGCCGGCCCCTCAATGAGCAGTTCTTC; CDR3aa: CASSMFSRPLNEQFF
d_gene: TRBD1; abundance: once; v_gene: TRBV14; j_gene: TRBJ2-1; CDR3nt: TGTGCCAGCAGCCAACCGGGACAGGGGTCGGGGGAGCAGTTCTTC; CDR3aa: CASSQPGQGSGEQFF